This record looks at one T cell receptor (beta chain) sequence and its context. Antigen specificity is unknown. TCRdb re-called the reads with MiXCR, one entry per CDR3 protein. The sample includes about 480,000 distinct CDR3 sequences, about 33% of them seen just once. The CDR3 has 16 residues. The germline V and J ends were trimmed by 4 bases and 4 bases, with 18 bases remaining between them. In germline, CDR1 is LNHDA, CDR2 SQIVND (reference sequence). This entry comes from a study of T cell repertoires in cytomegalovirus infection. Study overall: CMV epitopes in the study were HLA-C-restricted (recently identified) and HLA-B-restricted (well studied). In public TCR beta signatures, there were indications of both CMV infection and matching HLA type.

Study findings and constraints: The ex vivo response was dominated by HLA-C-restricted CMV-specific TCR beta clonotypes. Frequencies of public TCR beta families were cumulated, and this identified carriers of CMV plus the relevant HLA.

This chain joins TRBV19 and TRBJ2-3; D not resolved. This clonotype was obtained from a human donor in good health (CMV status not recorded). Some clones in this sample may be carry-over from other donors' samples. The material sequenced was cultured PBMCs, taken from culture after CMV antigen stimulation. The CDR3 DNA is TGTGCCAGTAGTAAACCAGGAGAAGGTGTCGCAGATACGCAGTATTTT. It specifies CASSKPGEGVADTQYF. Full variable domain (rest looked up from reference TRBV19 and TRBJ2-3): DGGITQSPKYLFRKEGQNVTLSCEQNLNHDAMYWYRQDPGQGLRLIYYSQIVNDFQKGDIAEGYSVSREKKESFPLTVTSAQKNPTAFYLCASSKPGEGVADTQYFGPGTRLTVL.